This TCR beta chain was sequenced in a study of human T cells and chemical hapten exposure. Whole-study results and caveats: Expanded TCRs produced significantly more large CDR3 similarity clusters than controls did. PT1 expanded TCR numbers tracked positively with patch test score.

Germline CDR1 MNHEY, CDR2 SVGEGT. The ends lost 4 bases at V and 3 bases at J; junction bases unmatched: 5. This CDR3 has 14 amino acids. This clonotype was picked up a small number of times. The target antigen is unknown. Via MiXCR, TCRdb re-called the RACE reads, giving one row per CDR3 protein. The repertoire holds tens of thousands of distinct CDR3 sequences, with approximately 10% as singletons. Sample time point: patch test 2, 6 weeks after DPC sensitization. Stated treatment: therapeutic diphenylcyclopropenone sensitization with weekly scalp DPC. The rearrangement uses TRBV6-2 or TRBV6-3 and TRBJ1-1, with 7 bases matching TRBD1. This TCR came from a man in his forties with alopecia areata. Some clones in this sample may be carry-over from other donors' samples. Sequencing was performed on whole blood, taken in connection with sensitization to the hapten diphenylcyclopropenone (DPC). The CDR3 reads CASSSGRGYTEAFF. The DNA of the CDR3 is TGTGCCAGCAGTTCGGGCAGGGGGTACACTGAAGCTTTCTTT.